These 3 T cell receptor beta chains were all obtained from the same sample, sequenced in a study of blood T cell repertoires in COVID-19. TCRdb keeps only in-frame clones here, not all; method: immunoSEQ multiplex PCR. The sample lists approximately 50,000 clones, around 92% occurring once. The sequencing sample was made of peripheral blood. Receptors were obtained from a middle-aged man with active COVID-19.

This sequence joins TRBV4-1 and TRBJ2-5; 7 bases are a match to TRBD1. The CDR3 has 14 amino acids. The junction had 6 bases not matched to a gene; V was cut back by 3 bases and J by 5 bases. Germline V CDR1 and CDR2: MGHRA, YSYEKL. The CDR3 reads CASSQPGTVETQYF. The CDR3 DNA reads TGCGCCAGCAGCCAGCCGGGGACAGTTGAGACCCAGTACTTC.

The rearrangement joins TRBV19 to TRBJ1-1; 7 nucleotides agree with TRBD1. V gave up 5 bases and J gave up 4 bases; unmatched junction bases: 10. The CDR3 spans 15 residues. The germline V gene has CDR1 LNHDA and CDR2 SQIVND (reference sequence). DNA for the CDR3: TGTGCCAGTAGTCTCGGACAGGTGGTGAGCACTGAAGCTTTCTTT. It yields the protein CASSLGQVVSTEAFF. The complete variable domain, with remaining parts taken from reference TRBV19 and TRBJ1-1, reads DGGITQSPKYLFRKEGQNVTLSCEQNLNHDAMYWYRQDPGQGLRLIYYSQIVNDFQKGDIAEGYSVSREKKESFPLTVTSAQKNPTAFYLCASSLGQVVSTEAFFGQGTRLTVV.

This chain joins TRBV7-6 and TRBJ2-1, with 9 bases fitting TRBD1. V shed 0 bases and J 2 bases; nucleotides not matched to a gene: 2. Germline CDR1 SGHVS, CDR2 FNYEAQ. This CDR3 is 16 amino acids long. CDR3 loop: CASSLAGTGPYNEQFF. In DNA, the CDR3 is TGTGCCAGCAGCTTAGCTGGGACAGGGCCCTACAATGAGCAGTTCTTC.